This T cell receptor beta chain was obtained from a study of blood T cells in healthy people across ages. As concerns this clonotype: Its antigen is not known. This may stem from a read error, because a much larger clone lies one nucleotide away.

Combining a sample-barcoded 5' primer with a J-beta primer mix, a second PCR ran for 7 to 11 cycles. TCRdb re-analysed the 5' RACE reads in MiXCR, keeping a single row per CDR3 protein. The table has fewer than 800,000 distinct CDR3 sequences, around half seen once. Study outcomes and limitations: Compared with aged donors, long-lived donors showed fewer expanded clones, suggesting selection.

This receptor was obtained from a woman in her sixties in good health. Specimen: blood.

The CDR3 region is CSAVGETYNERFF. The CDR3 region has the DNA TGCAGCGCCGTGGGGGAGACTTACAATGAGCGGTTCTTC. The rearrangement uses TRBV29-1 and TRBJ2-1, with D tentatively TRBD1 or TRBD2 (5 bases each). This CDR3 is built from 13 residues. The germline V gene has CDR1 SQVTM and CDR2 ANQGSEA.